The rows below give T cell receptor beta chains drawn from one sample of a study of response to subunit inactivated influenza vaccine. TCRdb ran MiXCR on the RT-PCR reads and lists one entry per CDR3 protein. The sample carries 550,000 to 800,000 distinct CDR3 sequences, about 14% recorded once. The specimen comprised PBMCs from blood, sampled around 15 days before vaccination. All receptors derive from a man aged 45-65 years who received an inactivated influenza vaccine. Each CDR3 is given with its conserved first and last residue.

J gene | V gene | CDR3 protein
TRBJ2-1 | TRBV12-3/TRBV12-4 | CASSLGGIGYNEQFF
TRBJ2-5 | TRBV5-1 | CASRYPGTEETQYF
TRBJ1-1 | TRBV9 | CASSPTGGIVNTEAFF
TRBJ2-4 | TRBV27 | CASGASQNIQYF
TRBJ1-1 | TRBV5-1 | CASSLGGGAHTEAFF
TRBJ2-5 | TRBV6-5 | CASSNRETQYF
TRBJ1-4 | TRBV12-3/TRBV12-4 | CASSVRGATNEKLFF
TRBJ2-7 | TRBV5-5 | CASSTRTGTYEQYF
TRBJ2-3 | TRBV20-1 | CSATGLAGRNTDTQYF
TRBJ2-7 | TRBV9 | CASSVGIGDYEQYF
TRBJ2-7 | TRBV20-1 | CSARDPAGGRYEQYF
TRBJ2-3 | TRBV7-3 | CASSFGGRGDTQYF
TRBJ2-1 | TRBV14 | CASSQRDRESEQFF
TRBJ2-1 | TRBV7-6 | CASSSLDGQGSNEQFF
TRBJ1-5 | TRBV7-8 | CASSLPGGGPQHF
TRBJ2-2 | TRBV2 | CASSEFAGNTGELFF
TRBJ2-2 | TRBV19 | CASVSVARGIGELFF
TRBJ2-7 | TRBV13 | CASSLGLSQGAHFYEQYF
TRBJ2-7 | TRBV27 | CASSSTPGTSHEQYF
TRBJ2-1 | TRBV19 | CASSKQGRYNEQFF
TRBJ2-2 | TRBV7-9 | CASSLGPSYTGELFF
TRBJ2-3 | TRBV4-3 | CASSQVPASGATQYF
TRBJ1-6 | TRBV20-1 | CSARSDRDPRSNSPLHF
TRBJ2-5 | TRBV28 | CASSKPRDRVEETQYF
TRBJ2-3 | TRBV5-1 | CASSWESGGAGTDTQYF
TRBJ1-2 | TRBV5-1 | CASSLAGQDGYTF
TRBJ2-5 | TRBV20-1 | CSARESTGHQETQYF
TRBJ2-5 | TRBV20-1 | CSARGLQIRQQETQYF
TRBJ1-4 | TRBV12-3/TRBV12-4 | CASTPTGANEKLFF
TRBJ2-7 | TRBV15 | CATSRDSGSLSEQYF
TRBJ2-2 | TRBV29-1 | CSVEYTGELFF
TRBJ2-1 | TRBV12-3/TRBV12-4 | CASSHLGRGGNEQFF
TRBJ2-4 | TRBV7-2 | CASSLKAGGNIQYF
TRBJ1-5 | TRBV7-2 | CASSLGTSLSNQPQHF
TRBJ2-5 | TRBV3-1 | CASSPSGIQTQYF
TRBJ1-2 | TRBV9 | CASSRIGHNYGYTF
TRBJ2-7 | TRBV29-1 | CSVGGDRGYEQYF
TRBJ2-1 | TRBV9 | CASSPSGGQGLNEQFF
TRBJ1-6 | TRBV7-2 | CASSFQLSLHSPLHF
TRBJ2-2 | TRBV20-1 | CSARRRGGVGTGELFF
TRBJ2-3 | TRBV27 | CASSALALLGTDTQYF
TRBJ2-3 | TRBV7-2 | CASSLVRVGDTQYF
TRBJ1-4 | TRBV5-1 | CASSPPGATNEKLFF
TRBJ1-6 | TRBV3-1 | CASSFNEELFSPLHF
TRBJ2-2 | TRBV24-1 | CATSDVTGSITGELFF
TRBJ2-3 | TRBV12-5 | CASGFGTDTQYF
TRBJ2-3 | TRBV4-2 | CASSQGAAGEVTQYF
TRBJ2-7 | TRBV19 | CASRSSGASYEQYF
TRBJ2-7 | TRBV7-2 | CASSRGTNKPYEQYF
TRBJ2-7 | TRBV13 | CASSLAGGPTHEQYF
TRBJ2-7 | TRBV6-2/TRBV6-3 | CASSYGQTYEQYF
TRBJ2-5 | TRBV24-1 | CATSDSMTGSLETQYF
TRBJ2-5 | TRBV29-1 | CSVAVAGGWYQETQYF
TRBJ2-3 | TRBV7-9 | CASIRTSGGATDTQYF
TRBJ1-2 | TRBV12-3/TRBV12-4 | CASSLRVGDRTSYGYTF
TRBJ2-5 | TRBV5-4 | CASSTPGTVETQYF
TRBJ1-2 | TRBV5-1 | CASSLAQTAYGYTF